This T cell receptor (beta chain) originates from a study of shared clonotypes between healthy human individuals. Overall study: Each donor had three CD4 naive, three CD4 memory, two CD8 naive and one CD8 memory plate.

Some clones are missing from TCRdb's copy, which holds only in-frame ones; the method was immunoSEQ multiplex PCR. The sample shows more than 2,000,000 clones, 90% to 95% of them seen only once. CDR3 length equals 15 residues. Germline V lookup: CDR1 SEHNR, CDR2 FQNEAQ (reference sequence). Naive CD45RA+ and memory CD45RA-negative subsets were split from CD4+ cells. This TCR came from a man younger than 35 in good health. Some clones in this sample may be carry-over from other donors' samples. The sequenced sample was naive CD4+ T cells from PBMCs. Subset: CD45RA+ positively selected. V gene TRBV7-9 combines with J gene TRBJ2-5; 7 bases are shared with TRBD1. The DNA end is a closer match to TRBJ2-7, so the J assignment may be wrong. DNA for the CDR3: TGTGCCAGCAGCTTATTGAGCAGGGGGTCACACGAGCAGTACTTC. It translates to CASSLLSRGSHEQYF.